The next 22 T cell receptor beta chains were all read from a single sample in a study of blood T cell repertoires in COVID-19. The method was immunoSEQ multiplex PCR; TCRdb's version includes in-frame clones alone and lacks a portion of them. The data contain over 150,000 clones, approximately 88% of them singletons. The sequencing input was peripheral blood. These receptors were collected from an older woman with acute or convalescent COVID-19.

The chain carries TRBV7-3 and TRBJ2-2, with unresolved D. CDR3 length: 14 amino acids. V shed 2 bases and J shed 8 bases, with 12 bases lying between them. The germline V gene has CDR1 SGHTA and CDR2 FQGTGA. This CDR3 is CASSLSLSVGELFF. CDR3 bases: TGTGCCAGCAGCTTATCCCTTAGTGTGGGGGAGCTGTTTTTT.

This clone was recorded a few times. The CDR3 coding sequence is TGTGCCAGCAGTTTACCGAACAGGGGACGGTATTTT. Its translation is CASSLPNRGRYF. The chain has TRBV28 and TRBJ2-3, with 7 positions matching TRBD1. CDR3 length equals 12 residues. Germline loops: CDR1 MDHEN, CDR2 SYDVKM. With V trimmed by 2 bases and J by 14 bases, 7 bases remained unmatched.

The count of this clone is one. The V and J genes are TRBV10-2 and TRBJ1-1, with D possibly being TRBD1 (6 bases). CDR1 WSHSY and CDR2 SAAADI come from the germline V gene. This CDR3 has 14 residues. With 7 bases removed from V and 0 bases from J, the gap between germline ends came to 12 bases. Written as DNA, the CDR3 is TGCGCCAGCAACGACCGGGACATGAACACTGAAGCTTTCTTT. This codes for CASNDRDMNTEAFF.

V is TRBV7-9 and J is TRBJ1-4; a possible D gene is TRBD1 (5 bases). Germline loops: CDR1 SEHNR, CDR2 FQNEAQ (reference sequence). The CDR3 runs to 17 residues. V shed 10 bases and J shed 8 bases, with 29 bases lying between them. The CDR3 here is CATRYPTGQGGSEKLFF. The DNA for the CDR3 is TGTGCCACCCGCTACCCCACTGGGCAGGGAGGTTCCGAAAAACTGTTTTTT.

This sequence joins TRBV4-1 and TRBJ2-3; 8 bases match TRBD2. CDR1 is MGHRA, CDR2 YSYEKL, per germline. This CDR3 spans 16 amino acids. Unmatched junction bases numbered 11, after V lost 4 bases and J lost 5 bases. The CDR3 DNA reads as TGCGCCAGCAGCCTAAGCGGGGGCTCGGTCGGAGATACGCAGTATTTT. Translated: CASSLSGGSVGDTQYF.

V usage is TRBV19 and J usage is TRBJ2-3; 8 bases line up with TRBD1. Trimming took 5 bases from V and 0 from J; bases not matched to a gene: 7. The CDR3 length is 16 residues. The germline gives CDR1 LNHDA, CDR2 SQIVND (reference sequence). For the CDR3, the DNA is TGTGCCAGTAGTCCGCGGACAGGGAGCAGCACAGATACGCAGTATTTT. Its translation: CASSPRTGSSTDTQYF.

The J gene is TRBJ1-2, the V gene TRBV5-4, with 10 bases that match TRBD1. Germline lookup yields CDR1 SGHNT and CDR2 YYREEE (reference sequence). Trimming cost V 4 bases and J 8 bases; bases outside gene matches: 8. This CDR3 is 14 amino acids long. CDR3: CASSQPTGGRGYTF. The CDR3 bases are TGTGCCAGCAGCCAACCGACAGGGGGCAGGGGCTACACCTTC.

For the CDR3, the DNA is TGTGCCAGCAGTACAGGGATACGGTCTGAAGCTTTCTTT. This gives the protein CASSTGIRSEAFF. The V and J genes are TRBV6-2 or TRBV6-3 and TRBJ1-1, with TRBD1 as a possible D gene (6 bases). The germline V gene has CDR1 MNHEY and CDR2 SVGEGT. The V and J ends lost 5 bases and 6 bases respectively, with 13 bases between them. This CDR3 region has 13 residues.

V gene TRBV7-2 combines with J gene TRBJ1-5, with TRBD1 as a possible D gene (6 bases). This CDR3 has 13 residues. CDR1 is SGHTA, CDR2 FQGNSA, per germline. V was trimmed by 3 bases and J by 6 bases, leaving 9 bases between them. The CDR3 protein is CASSLDRVQPQHF. In nucleotides, the CDR3 is TGTGCCAGCAGCTTGGACAGAGTTCAGCCCCAGCATTTT.

The J gene is TRBJ1-2, the V gene TRBV24-1, with TRBD1 matching 9 bases. Germline loops: CDR1 KGHDR, CDR2 SFDVKD. The CDR3 spans 15 residues. The J segment lost 4 bases and the V segment lost 5 bases, leaving 7 bases of the junction unmatched. CDR3 sequence (DNA): TGTGCCACCAGTGGTCGGACAGGGGAAGGCTATGGCTACACCTTC. It codes for CATSGRTGEGYGYTF.

V gene TRBV14 combines with J gene TRBJ1-1; no firm D call. Trimming stripped 4 bases from V and 0 bases from J, with 9 bases between. The CDR3 sequence is 14 residues long. Germline lookup yields CDR1 SGHDN and CDR2 FVKESK. CDR3 protein: CASSLPGMNTEAFF. The CDR3 nucleotides are TGTGCCAGCAGCCTCCCGGGGATGAACACTGAAGCTTTCTTT.

The gene calls are TRBV18 and TRBJ1-5, with D hard to call. This CDR3 has 15 residues. V lost 0 bases to trimming and J lost 0 bases, with 6 bases between them. Germline CDR1 reads KGHSH; CDR2 reads LQKENI. For the CDR3, the DNA is TGTGCCAGCTCACCACCCTCAGATAGCAATCAGCCCCAGCATTTT. It codes for CASSPPSDSNQPQHF.

The chain combines TRBV6-2 or TRBV6-3 with TRBJ1-3; 9 positions match TRBD1. Germline assignment: CDR1 MNHEY and CDR2 SVGEGT. This CDR3 is 18 amino acids long. The J segment lost 0 bases and the V segment lost 1 base, leaving 7 bases of the junction unmatched. The CDR3 is CASSYYAGQGYSGNTIYF. The CDR3 DNA is TGTGCCAGCAGTTACTACGCGGGACAGGGTTACTCTGGAAACACCATATATTTT.

This rearrangement joins TRBV18 to TRBJ2-1, with D possibly being TRBD2 (7 bases). The ends were cut back, 2 bases at V and 2 bases at J, with 10 bases in the middle. The CDR3 runs to 15 residues. The germline V gene has CDR1 KGHSH and CDR2 LQKENI. The CDR3 bases are TGTGCCAGCTCACCAGAAGGGGGGGCCTACAATGAGCAGTTCTTC. Its translation is CASSPEGGAYNEQFF. The entire variable domain, with the rest obtained from reference TRBV18 and TRBJ2-1, is as follows: NAGVMQNPRHLVRRRGQEARLRCSPMKGHSHVYWYRQLPEEGLKFMVYLQKENIIDESGMPKERFSAEFPKEGPSILRIQQVVRGDSAAYFCASSPEGGAYNEQFFGPGTRLTVL.

This chain links TRBV11-2 with TRBJ1-6; D is perhaps TRBD1 (5 bases). The V gene's germline CDR1 is SGHAT and CDR2 FQNNGV. The germline V and J ends were trimmed by 6 bases and 1 base, with 19 bases remaining between them. The CDR3 covers 18 residues. CDR3 bases: TGTGCCAGCAGATCCGGGGGAGGCAGATCATCCTATAATTCACCCCTCCACTTT. As protein: CASRSGGGRSSYNSPLHF.

The CDR3 loop reads CASSQGLNYGYTF. The CDR3 DNA follows: TGTGCCAGCAGCCAAGGACTGAACTATGGCTACACCTTC. The J gene is TRBJ1-2, the V gene TRBV3-1 (or the pseudogene TRBV3-2); D gene unclear. CDR1 and CDR2 (germline): LGHDT, YNNKEL (reference sequence). The CDR3 is 13 residues long. Trimming pared 1 base from V and 2 bases from J, leaving 5 bases between.

The rearrangement uses TRBV6-1 and TRBJ1-3; 7 nucleotides agree with TRBD1. Germline loops: CDR1 MNHNS, CDR2 SASEGT. V shed 4 bases and J 2 bases; nucleotides not matched to a gene: 8. The CDR3 is 16 amino acids. The CDR3 region has the DNA TGTGCCAGCAGTGTACAGGGGCTAGGGGCTGGAAACACCATATATTTT. Its translation: CASSVQGLGAGNTIYF.

In its sample, this clone was seen a few times. The rearrangement uses TRBV6-4 and TRBJ1-1; D is uncertain. The CDR3 has 16 amino acids. Trimming shortened V by 0 bases and J by 6 bases, and 17 bases separated the two germline ends. Germline V lookup: CDR1 MRHNA, CDR2 SNTAGT. This CDR3 is CASSDSDSGGLAEAFF. The CDR3 DNA reads as TGTGCCAGCAGTGACTCGGACTCTGGAGGTTTGGCTGAAGCTTTCTTT.

The sample holds one count of this clone. The CDR3 loop is CASRDRDTGELFF. The CDR3 bases are TGTGCCAGCAGGGACAGGGACACCGGGGAGCTGTTTTTT. The chain carries TRBV25-1 and TRBJ2-2; 8 nucleotides line up with TRBD1. Trimming at V came to 6 bases and at J to 3 bases, leaving 0 bases not matched to a gene. Per germline, CDR1 MGHDK and CDR2 SYGVNS. The CDR3 runs to 13 residues.

V is TRBV19 and J is TRBJ2-1; tentative D call: TRBD2 (5 bases). The germline V gene has CDR1 LNHDA and CDR2 SQIVND (reference sequence). Trimming cost V 3 bases and J 12 bases, with 18 bases left between them. The CDR3 totals 14 residues. In nucleotides, the CDR3 is TGTGCCAGTAGTATGGGCGGGCCCGTGATAACGCAGTTCTTC. Translation: CASSMGGPVITQFF.

The chain is built from TRBV5-1 and TRBJ2-6, with D perhaps matching TRBD2 (6 bases). Germline V lookup: CDR1 SGHRS, CDR2 YFSETQ. The germline V and J ends were trimmed by 7 bases and 0 bases, with 11 bases remaining between them. The CDR3 has 15 residues. CDR3 loop: CASGAGSSGANVLTF. The CDR3, as DNA: TGCGCCAGCGGGGCCGGGAGCTCTGGGGCCAACGTCCTGACTTTC.

This clone was detected only once. The chain links TRBV7-9 to TRBJ1-5; a possible D gene is TRBD1 (5 bases). Per germline, CDR1 SEHNR and CDR2 FQNEAQ (reference sequence). This CDR3 is 15 amino acids long. The ends were cut back, 0 bases at V and 4 bases at J, with 10 bases in the middle. CDR3 sequence: CASSLAGTGNQPQHF. The CDR3 nucleotides are TGTGCCAGCAGCTTAGCCGGGACTGGGAATCAGCCCCAGCATTTT.